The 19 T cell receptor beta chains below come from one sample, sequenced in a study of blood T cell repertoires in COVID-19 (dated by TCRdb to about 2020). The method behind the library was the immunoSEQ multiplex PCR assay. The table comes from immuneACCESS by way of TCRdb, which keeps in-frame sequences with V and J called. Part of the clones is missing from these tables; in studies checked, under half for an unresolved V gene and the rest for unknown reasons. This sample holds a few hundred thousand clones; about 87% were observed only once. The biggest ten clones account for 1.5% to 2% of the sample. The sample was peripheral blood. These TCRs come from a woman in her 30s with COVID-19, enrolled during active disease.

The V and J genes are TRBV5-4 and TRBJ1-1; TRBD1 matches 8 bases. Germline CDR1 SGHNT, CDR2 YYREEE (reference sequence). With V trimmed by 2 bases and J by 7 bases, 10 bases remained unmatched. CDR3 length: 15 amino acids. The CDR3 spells CASSLTAGTGHEAFF. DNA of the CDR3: TGTGCCAGCAGCTTAACCGCGGGGACAGGCCATGAAGCTTTCTTT.

CDR3 residues: CASSWTGSYEQYF. CDR3 nucleotide sequence: TGTGCCAGCAGTTGGACAGGGTCCTACGAGCAGTACTTC. The rearrangement links TRBV2 to TRBJ2-7, with TRBD1 matching over 8 bases. The CDR3 runs to 13 residues. From germline, CDR1 is SNHLY and CDR2 FYNNEI. The V and J ends lost 5 bases and 1 base, in that order; junction bases with no gene match: 1.

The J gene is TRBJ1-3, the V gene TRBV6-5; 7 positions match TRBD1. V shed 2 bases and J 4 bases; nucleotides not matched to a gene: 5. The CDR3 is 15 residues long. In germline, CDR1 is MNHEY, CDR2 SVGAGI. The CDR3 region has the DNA TGTGCCAGCAGTTACGGGGACAGTCCCGGAAACACCATATATTTT. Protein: CASSYGDSPGNTIYF.

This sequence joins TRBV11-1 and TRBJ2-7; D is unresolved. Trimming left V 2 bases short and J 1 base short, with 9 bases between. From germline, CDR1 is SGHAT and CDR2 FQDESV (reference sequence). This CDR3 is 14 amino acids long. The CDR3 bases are TGTGCCAGCAGCTTAAACGACGGGTCCTACGAGCAGTACGTC. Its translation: CASSLNDGSYEQYV.

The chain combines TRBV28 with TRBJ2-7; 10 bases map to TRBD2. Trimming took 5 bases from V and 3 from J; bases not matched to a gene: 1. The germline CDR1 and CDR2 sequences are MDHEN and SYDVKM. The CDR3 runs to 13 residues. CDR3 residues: CASSVAGGYEQYV. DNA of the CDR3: TGTGCCAGCAGTGTAGCGGGGGGCTACGAGCAGTACGTC.

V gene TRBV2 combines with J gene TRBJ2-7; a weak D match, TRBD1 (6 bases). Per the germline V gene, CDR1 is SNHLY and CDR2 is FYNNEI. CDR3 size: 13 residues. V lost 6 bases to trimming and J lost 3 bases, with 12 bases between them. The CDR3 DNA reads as TGTGCCAGCAGGGGAGACAGGCTCTACGAGCAGTACTTC. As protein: CASRGDRLYEQYF.

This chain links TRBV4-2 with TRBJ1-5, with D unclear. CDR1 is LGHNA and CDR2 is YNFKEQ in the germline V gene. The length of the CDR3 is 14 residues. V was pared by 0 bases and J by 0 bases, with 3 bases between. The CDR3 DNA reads TGTGCCAGCAGCCAAGATAATAGCAATCAGCCCCAGCATTTT. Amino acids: CASSQDNSNQPQHF.

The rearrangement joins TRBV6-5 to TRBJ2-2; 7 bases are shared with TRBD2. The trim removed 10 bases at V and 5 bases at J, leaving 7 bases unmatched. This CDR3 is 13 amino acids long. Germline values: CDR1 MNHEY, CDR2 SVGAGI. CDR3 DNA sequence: TGTGCCACAGGGAGGGATTGGACCGGGGAGCTGTTTTTT. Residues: CATGRDWTGELFF.

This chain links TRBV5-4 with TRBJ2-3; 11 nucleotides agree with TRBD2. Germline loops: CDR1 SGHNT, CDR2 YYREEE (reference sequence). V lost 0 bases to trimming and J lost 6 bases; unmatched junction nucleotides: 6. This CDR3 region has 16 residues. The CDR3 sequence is CASSLVSGGAGDTQYF. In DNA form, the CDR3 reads TGTGCCAGCAGCTTGGTTAGCGGGGGGGCCGGGGATACGCAGTATTTT.

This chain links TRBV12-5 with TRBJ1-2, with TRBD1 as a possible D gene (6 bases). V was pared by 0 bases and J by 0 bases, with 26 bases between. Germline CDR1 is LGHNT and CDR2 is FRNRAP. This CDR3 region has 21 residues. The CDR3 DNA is TGTGCTAGTGGTTTGGTACCCCGGGGGGGGCTACCCTTTAATCCTAACTATGGCTACACCTTC. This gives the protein CASGLVPRGGLPFNPNYGYTF.

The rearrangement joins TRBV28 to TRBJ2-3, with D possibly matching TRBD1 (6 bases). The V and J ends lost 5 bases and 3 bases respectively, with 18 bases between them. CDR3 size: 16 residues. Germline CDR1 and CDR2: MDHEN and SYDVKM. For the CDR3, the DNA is TGTGCCAGCAGTCGACTTGACGCGGACAGAACAGATACGCAGTATTTT. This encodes CASSRLDADRTDTQYF.

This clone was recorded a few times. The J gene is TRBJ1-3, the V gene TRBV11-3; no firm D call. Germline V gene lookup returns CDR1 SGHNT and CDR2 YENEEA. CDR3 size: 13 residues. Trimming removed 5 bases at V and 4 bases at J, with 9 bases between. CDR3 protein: CASSPRSGNTIYF. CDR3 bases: TGTGCCAGCAGCCCCCGGTCCGGAAACACCATATATTTT.

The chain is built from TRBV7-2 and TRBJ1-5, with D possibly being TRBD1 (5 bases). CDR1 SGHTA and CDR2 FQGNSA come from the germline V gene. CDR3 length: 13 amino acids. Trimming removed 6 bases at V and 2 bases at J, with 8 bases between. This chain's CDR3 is CASSQQGNQPQHF. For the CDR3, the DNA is TGTGCCAGCAGTCAACAGGGCAATCAGCCCCAGCATTTT. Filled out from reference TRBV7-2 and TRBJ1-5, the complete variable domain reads GAGVSQSPSNKVTEKGKDVELRCDPISGHTALYWYRQSLGQGLEFLIYFQGNSAPDKSGLPSDRFSAERTGGSVSTLTIQRTQQEDSAVYLCASSQQGNQPQHFGDGTRLSIL.

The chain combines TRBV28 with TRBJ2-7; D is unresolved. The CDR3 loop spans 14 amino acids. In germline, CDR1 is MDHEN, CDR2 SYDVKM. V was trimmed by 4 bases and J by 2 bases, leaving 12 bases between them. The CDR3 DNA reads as TGTGCCAGCAGTTCCCCCCAACAGACCTACGAGCAGTACTTC. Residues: CASSSPQQTYEQYF.

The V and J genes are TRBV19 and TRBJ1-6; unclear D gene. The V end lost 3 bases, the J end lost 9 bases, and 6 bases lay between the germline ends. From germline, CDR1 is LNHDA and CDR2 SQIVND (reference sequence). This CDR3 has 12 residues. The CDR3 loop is CASSIGISPLHF. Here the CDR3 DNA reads TGTGCCAGTAGTATCGGGATTTCACCCCTCCACTTT.

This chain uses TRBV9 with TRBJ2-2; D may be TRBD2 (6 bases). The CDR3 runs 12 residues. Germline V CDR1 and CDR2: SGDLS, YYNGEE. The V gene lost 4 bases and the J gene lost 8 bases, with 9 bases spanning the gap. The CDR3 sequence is CASSPGTGELFF. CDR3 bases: TGTGCCAGCAGCCCTGGGACTGGGGAGCTGTTTTTT.

This CDR3 is CASSSGMGTEAFF. CDR3 sequence (DNA): TGTGCCAGCAGCTCAGGGATGGGGACTGAAGCTTTCTTT. This chain connects TRBV5-6 to TRBJ1-1; perhaps TRBD1 as D (5 bases). Germline V lookup: CDR1 SGHDT, CDR2 YYEEEE. Trimming pared 3 bases from V and 5 bases from J, leaving 11 bases between. The CDR3 loop spans 13 amino acids.

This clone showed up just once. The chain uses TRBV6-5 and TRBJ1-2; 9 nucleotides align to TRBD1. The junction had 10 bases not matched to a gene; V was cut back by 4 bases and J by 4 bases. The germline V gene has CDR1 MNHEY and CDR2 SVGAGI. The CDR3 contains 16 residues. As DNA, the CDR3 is TGTGCCAGCAGTTCCACCAGCCCGGGACAGGGCTATGGCTACACCTTC. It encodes CASSSTSPGQGYGYTF.

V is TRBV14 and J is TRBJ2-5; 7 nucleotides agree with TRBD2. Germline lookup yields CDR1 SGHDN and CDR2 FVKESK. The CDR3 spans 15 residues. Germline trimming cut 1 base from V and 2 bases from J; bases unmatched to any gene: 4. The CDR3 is CASSQASGRQETQYF. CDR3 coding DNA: TGTGCCAGCAGCCAAGCTAGCGGTAGACAAGAGACCCAGTACTTC.